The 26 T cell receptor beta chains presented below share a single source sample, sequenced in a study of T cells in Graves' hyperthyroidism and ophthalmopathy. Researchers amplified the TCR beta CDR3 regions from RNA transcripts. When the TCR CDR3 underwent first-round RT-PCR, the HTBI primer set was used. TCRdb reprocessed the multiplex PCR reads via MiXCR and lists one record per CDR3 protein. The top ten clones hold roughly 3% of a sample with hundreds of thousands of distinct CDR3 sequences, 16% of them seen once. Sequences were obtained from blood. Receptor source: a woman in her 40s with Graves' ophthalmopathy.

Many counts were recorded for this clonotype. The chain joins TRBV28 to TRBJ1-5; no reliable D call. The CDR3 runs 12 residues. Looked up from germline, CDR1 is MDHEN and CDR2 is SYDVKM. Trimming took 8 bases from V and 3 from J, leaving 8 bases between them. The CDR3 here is CASRTANQPQHF. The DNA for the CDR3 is TGTGCCAGCCGAACAGCCAATCAGCCCCAGCATTTT. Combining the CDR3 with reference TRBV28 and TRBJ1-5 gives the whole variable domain DVKVTQSSRYLVKRTGEKVFLECVQDMDHENMFWYRQDPGLGLRLIYFSYDVKMKEKGDIPEGYSVSREKKERFSLILESASTNQTSMYLCASRTANQPQHFGDGTRLSIL.

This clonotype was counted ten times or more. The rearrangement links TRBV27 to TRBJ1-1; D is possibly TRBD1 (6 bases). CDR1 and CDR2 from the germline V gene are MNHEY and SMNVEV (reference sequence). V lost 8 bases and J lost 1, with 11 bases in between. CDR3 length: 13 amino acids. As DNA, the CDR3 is TGTGCCAGCCAGAGAGGGGGGAACACTGAAGCTTTCTTT. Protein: CASQRGGNTEAFF.

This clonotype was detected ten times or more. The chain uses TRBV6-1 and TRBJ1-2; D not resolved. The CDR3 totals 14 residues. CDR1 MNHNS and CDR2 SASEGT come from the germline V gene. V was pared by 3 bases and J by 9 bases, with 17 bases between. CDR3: CASSETWEGGSYTF. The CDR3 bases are TGTGCCAGCAGTGAGACTTGGGAAGGAGGGAGCTACACCTTC.

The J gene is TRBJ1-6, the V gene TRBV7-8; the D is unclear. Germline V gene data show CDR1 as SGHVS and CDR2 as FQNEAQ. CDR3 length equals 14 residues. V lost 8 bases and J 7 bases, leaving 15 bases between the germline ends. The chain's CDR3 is CASQRARLNSPLHF. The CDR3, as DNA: TGTGCCAGCCAACGGGCCCGTCTAAATTCACCCCTCCACTTT. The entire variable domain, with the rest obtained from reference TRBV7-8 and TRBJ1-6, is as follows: GAGVSQSPRYKVAKRGQDVALRCDPISGHVSLFWYQQALGQGPEFLTYFQNEAQLDKSGLPSDRFFAERPEGSVSTLKIQRTQQEDSAVYLCASQRARLNSPLHFGNGTRLTVT.

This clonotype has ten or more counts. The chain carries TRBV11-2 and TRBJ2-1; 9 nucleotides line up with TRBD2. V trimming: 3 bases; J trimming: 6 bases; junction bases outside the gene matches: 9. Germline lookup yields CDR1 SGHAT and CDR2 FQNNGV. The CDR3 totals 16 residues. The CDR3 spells CASSFAGLATGNEQFF. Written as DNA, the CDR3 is TGTGCCAGCAGCTTTGCCGGACTAGCGACAGGCAATGAGCAGTTCTTC.

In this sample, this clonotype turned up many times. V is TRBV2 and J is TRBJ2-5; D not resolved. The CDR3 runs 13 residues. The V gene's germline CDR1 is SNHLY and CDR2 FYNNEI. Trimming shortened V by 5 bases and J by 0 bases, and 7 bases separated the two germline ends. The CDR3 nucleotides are TGTGCCAGCAGTTGGGCTTACCAAGAGACCCAGTACTTC. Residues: CASSWAYQETQYF.

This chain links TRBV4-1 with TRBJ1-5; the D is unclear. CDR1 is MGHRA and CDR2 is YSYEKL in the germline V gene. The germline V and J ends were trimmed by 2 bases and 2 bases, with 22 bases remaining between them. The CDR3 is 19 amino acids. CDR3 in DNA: TGCGCCAGCAGCCAAAAGATTTTGGATATTGAGAGGGGCAATCAGCCCCAGCATTTT. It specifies CASSQKILDIERGNQPQHF.

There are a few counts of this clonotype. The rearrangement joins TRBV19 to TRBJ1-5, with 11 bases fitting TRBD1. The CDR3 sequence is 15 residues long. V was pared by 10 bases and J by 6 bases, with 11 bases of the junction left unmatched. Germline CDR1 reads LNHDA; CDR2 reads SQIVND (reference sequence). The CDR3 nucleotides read TGTGCCACAAAACTGGGGACAGGGGGTACTCAGCCCCAGCATTTT. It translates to CATKLGTGGTQPQHF.

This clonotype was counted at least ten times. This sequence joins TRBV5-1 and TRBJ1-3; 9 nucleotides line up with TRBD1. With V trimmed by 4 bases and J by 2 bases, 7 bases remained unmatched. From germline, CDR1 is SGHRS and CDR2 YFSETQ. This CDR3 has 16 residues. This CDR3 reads CASSVSGTGTGNTIYF. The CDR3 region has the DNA TGCGCCAGCAGCGTATCCGGGACAGGGACTGGAAACACCATATATTTT.

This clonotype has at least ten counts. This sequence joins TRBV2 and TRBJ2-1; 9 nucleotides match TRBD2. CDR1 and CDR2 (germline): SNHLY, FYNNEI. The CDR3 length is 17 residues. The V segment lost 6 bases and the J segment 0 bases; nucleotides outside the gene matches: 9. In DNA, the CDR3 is TGTGCCAGCAGAGTCGGGCTAGCGGGAAGCTCCTACAATGAGCAGTTCTTC. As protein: CASRVGLAGSSYNEQFF. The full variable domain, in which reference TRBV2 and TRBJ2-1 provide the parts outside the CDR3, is EPEVTQTPSHQVTQMGQEVILRCVPISNHLYFYWYRQILGQKVEFLVSFYNNEISEKSEIFDDQFSVERPDGSNFTLKIRSTKLEDSAMYFCASRVGLAGSSYNEQFFGPGTRLTVL.

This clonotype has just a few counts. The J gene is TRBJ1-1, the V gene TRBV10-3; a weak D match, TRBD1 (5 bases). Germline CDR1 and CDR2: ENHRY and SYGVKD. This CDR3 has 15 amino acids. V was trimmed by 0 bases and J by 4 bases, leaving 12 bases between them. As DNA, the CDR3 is TGTGCCATCAGTGAGTCGAGGGGAGGGGTCACTGAAGCTTTCTTT. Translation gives CAISESRGGVTEAFF.

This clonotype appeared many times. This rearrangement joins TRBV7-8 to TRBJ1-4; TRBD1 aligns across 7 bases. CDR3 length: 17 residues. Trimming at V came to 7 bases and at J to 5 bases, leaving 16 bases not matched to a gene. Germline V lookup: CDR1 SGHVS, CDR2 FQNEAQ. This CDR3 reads CASTEKGAGAINEKLFF. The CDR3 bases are TGTGCCAGCACCGAAAAGGGGGCGGGGGCGATCAATGAAAAACTGTTTTTT. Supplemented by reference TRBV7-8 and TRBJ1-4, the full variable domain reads GAGVSQSPRYKVAKRGQDVALRCDPISGHVSLFWYQQALGQGPEFLTYFQNEAQLDKSGLPSDRFFAERPEGSVSTLKIQRTQQEDSAVYLCASTEKGAGAINEKLFFGSGTQLSVL.

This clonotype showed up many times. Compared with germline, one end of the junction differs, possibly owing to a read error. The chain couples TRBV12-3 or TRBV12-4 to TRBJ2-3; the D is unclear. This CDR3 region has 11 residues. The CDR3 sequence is CASSLVATQYF. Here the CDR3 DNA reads TGTGCCAGCAGCTTAGTGGCCACGCAGTATTTT.

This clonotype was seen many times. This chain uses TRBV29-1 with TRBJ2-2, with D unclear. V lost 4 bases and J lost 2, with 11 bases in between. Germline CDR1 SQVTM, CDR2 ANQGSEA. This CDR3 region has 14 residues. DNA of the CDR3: TGCAGCGTTGGGGATGGGTTTAACACCGGGGAGCTGTTTTTT. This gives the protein CSVGDGFNTGELFF.

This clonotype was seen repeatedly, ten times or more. The CDR3 DNA follows: TGTGCCAGCAAAAATGCCGGCACAGATACGCAGTATTTT. Residues: CASKNAGTDTQYF. This chain uses TRBV12-3 or TRBV12-4 with TRBJ2-3; D gene unclear. V lost 7 bases, J lost 1 base, and 9 bases lay in between. This CDR3 is built from 13 residues.

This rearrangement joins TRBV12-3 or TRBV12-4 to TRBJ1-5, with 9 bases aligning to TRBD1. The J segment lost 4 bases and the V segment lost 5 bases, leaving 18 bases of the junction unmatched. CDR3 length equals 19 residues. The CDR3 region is CASSVPQGANLNSNQPQHF. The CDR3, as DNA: TGTGCCAGCAGTGTCCCACAGGGGGCGAACCTTAATTCTAATCAGCCCCAGCATTTT.

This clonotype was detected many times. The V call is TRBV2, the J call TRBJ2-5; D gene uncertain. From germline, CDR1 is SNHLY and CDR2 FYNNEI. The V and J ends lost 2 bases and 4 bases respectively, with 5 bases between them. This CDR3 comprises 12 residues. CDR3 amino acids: CASSELRETQYF. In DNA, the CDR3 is TGTGCCAGCAGTGAACTTCGAGAGACCCAGTACTTC. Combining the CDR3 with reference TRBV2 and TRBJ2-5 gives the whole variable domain EPEVTQTPSHQVTQMGQEVILRCVPISNHLYFYWYRQILGQKVEFLVSFYNNEISEKSEIFDDQFSVERPDGSNFTLKIRSTKLEDSAMYFCASSELRETQYFGPGTRLLVL.

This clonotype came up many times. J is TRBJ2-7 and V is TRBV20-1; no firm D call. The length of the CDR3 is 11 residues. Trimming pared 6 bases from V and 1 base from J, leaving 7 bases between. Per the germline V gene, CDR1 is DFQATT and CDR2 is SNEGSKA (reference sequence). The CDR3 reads CSAERSYEQYF. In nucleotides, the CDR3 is TGCAGTGCGGAAAGATCCTACGAGCAGTACTTC.

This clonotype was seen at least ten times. CDR3 in amino acids: CASRTGLADYNEQFF. CDR3 DNA sequence: TGTGCCAGCCGAACGGGACTAGCGGACTACAATGAGCAGTTCTTC. The gene calls are TRBV28 and TRBJ2-1; 11 bases map to TRBD2. V trimming: 8 bases; J trimming: 3 bases; junction bases outside the gene matches: 6. The CDR3 loop spans 15 amino acids. The germline CDR1 and CDR2 sequences are MDHEN and SYDVKM. The variable domain in full, completed from reference TRBV28 and TRBJ2-1, reads DVKVTQSSRYLVKRTGEKVFLECVQDMDHENMFWYRQDPGLGLRLIYFSYDVKMKEKGDIPEGYSVSREKKERFSLILESASTNQTSMYLCASRTGLADYNEQFFGPGTRLTVL.

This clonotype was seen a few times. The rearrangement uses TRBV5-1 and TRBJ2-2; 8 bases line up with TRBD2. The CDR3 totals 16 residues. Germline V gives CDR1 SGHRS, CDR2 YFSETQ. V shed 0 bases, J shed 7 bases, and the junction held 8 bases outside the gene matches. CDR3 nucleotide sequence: TGCGCCAGCAGCTTGGGGAGCGGGAGATTGATCGGGGAGCTGTTTTTT. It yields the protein CASSLGSGRLIGELFF.

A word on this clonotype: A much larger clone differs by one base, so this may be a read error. CDR3 sequence (DNA): TGCGCCGGCAGCGGCGGGAGGGTCACAGATACGCAGTATTTT. Its translation is CAGSGGRVTDTQYF. The V gene is TRBV5-1, the J gene TRBJ2-3; 9 bases align to TRBD2. The CDR3 has 14 residues. Germline CDR1 is SGHRS and CDR2 is YFSETQ.

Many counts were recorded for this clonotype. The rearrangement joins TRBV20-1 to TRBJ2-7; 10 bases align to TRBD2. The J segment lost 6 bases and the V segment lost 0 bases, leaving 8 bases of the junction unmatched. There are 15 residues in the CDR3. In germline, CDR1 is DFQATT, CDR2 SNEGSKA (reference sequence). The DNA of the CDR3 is TGCAGTGCTAGAGATCTGCTAGCGGGAGTGAGCGAGCAGTACTTC. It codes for CSARDLLAGVSEQYF.

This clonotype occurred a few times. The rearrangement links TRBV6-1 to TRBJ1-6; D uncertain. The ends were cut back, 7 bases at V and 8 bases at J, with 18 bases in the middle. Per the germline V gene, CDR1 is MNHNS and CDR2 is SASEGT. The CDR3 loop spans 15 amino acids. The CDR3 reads CASTRHLRGDSPLHF. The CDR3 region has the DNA TGTGCCAGCACCCGACACCTTCGCGGCGATTCACCCCTCCACTTT.

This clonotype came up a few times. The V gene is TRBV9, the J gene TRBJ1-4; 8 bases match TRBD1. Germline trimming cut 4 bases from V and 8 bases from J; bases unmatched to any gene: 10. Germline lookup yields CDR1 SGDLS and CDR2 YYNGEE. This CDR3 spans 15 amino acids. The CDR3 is CASSHSTTGEEKLFF. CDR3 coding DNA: TGTGCCAGCAGCCATTCCACGACAGGGGAAGAAAAACTGTTTTTT.

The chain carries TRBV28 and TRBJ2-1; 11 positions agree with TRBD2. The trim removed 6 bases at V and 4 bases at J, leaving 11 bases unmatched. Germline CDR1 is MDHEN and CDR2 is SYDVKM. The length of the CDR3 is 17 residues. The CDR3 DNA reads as TGTGCCAGCAGCCGATGGGGGACTAGCGGATTTTACAATGAGCAGTTCTTC. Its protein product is CASSRWGTSGFYNEQFF.

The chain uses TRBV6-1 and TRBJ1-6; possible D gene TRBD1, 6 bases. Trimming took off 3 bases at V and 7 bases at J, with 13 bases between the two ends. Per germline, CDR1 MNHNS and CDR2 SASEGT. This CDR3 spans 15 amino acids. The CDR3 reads CASSDGGRENSPLHF. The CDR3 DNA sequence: TGTGCCAGCAGTGACGGGGGCAGGGAGAATTCACCCCTCCACTTT.